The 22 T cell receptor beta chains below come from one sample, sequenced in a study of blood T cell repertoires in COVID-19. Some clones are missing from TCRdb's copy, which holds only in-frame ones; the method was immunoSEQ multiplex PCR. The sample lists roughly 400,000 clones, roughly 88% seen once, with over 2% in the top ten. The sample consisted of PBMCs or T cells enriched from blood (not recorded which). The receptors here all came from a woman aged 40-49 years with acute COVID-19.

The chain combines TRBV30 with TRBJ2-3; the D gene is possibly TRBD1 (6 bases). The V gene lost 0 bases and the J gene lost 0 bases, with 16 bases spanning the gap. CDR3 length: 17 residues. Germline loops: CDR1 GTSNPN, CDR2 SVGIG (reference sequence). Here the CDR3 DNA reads TGTGCCTGGAGTGTACAGGGCTGGGACACTAGCACAGATACGCAGTATTTT. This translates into CAWSVQGWDTSTDTQYF.

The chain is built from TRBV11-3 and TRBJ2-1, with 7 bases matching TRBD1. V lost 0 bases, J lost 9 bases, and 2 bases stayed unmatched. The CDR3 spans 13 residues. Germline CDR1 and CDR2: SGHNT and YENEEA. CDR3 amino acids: CASSLEQGFEQFF. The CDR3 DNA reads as TGTGCCAGCAGCTTAGAACAGGGGTTTGAGCAGTTCTTC.

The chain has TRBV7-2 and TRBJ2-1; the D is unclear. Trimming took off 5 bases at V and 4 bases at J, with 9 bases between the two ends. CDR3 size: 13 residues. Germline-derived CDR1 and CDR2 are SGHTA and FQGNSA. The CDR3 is CASSPPGYNEQFF. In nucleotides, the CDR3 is TGTGCCAGCAGCCCCCCCGGTTACAATGAGCAGTTCTTC.

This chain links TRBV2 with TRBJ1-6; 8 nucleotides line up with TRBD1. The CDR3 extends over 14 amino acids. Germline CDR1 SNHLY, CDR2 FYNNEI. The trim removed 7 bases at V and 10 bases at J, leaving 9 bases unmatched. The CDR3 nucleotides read TGTGCCAGCATCGGAAGACAGGGGAACTCACCCCTCCACTTT. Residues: CASIGRQGNSPLHF.

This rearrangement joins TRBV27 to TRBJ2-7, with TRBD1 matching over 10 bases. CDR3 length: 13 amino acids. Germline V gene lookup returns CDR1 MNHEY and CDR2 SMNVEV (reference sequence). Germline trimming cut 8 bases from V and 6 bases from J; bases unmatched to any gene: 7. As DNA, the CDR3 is TGTGCCAGCGGAGAGACAGGGGGCAGCGAGCAGTACTTC. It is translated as CASGETGGSEQYF.

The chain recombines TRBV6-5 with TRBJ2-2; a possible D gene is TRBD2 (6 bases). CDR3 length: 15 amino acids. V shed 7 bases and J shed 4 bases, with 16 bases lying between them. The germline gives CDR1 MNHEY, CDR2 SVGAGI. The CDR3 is CASNSGGVGTGELFF. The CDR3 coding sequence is TGTGCCAGCAATAGCGGCGGGGTGGGCACCGGGGAGCTGTTTTTT.

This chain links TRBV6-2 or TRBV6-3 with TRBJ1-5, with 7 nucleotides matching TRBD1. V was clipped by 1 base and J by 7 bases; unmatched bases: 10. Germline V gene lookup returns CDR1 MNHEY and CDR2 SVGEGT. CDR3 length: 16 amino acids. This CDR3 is CASSYLKGQWAQPQHF. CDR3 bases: TGTGCCAGCAGTTACTTGAAGGGACAGTGGGCCCAGCCCCAGCATTTT.

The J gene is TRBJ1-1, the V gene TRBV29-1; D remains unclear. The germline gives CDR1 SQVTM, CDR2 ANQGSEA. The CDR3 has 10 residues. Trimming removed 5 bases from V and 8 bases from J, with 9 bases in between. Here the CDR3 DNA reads TGCAGCGTTCGTCAGATCGAAGCTTTCTTT. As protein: CSVRQIEAFF.

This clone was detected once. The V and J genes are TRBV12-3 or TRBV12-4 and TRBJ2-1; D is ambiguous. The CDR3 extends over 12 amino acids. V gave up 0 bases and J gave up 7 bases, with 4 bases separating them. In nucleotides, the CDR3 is TGTGCCAGCAGTTTAGCGCGGAATGAGCAGTTCTTC. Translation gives CASSLARNEQFF.

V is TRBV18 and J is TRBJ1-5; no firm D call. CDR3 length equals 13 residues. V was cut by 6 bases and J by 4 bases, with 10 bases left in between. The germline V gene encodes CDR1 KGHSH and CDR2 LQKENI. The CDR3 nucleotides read TGTGCCAGCTCGTTAAGCGGGAATCAGCCCCAGCATTTT. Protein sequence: CASSLSGNQPQHF.

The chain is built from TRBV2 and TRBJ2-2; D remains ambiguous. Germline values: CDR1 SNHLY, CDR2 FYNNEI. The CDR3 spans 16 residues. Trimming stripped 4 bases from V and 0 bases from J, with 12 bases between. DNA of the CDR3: TGTGCCAGCAGTGTTGTCCAGGCCTCGAACACCGGGGAGCTGTTTTTT. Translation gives CASSVVQASNTGELFF.

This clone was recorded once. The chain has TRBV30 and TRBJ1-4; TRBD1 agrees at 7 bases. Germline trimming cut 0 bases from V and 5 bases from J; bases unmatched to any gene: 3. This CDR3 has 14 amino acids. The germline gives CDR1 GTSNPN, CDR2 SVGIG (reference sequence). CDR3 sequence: CAWSVLTGNEKLFF. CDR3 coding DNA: TGTGCCTGGAGTGTATTGACAGGGAATGAAAAACTGTTTTTT.

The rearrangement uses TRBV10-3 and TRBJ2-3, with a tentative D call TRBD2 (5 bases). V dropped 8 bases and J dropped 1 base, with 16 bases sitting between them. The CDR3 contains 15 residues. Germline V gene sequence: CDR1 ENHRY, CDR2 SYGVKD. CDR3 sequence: CAISGLNSGTDTQYF. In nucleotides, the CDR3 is TGTGCCATCTCAGGACTTAACTCGGGCACAGATACGCAGTATTTT.

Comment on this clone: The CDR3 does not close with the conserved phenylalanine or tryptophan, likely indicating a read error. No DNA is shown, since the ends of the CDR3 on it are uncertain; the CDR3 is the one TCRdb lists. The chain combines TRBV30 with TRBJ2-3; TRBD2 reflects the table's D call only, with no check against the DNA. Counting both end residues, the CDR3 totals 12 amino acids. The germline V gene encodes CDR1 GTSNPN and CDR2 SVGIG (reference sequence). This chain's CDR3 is CAWSVPGGAYRI.

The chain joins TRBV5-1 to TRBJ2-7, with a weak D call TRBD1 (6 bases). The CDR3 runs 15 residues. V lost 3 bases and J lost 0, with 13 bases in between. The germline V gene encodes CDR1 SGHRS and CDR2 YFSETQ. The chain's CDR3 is CASSSTDSISYEQYF. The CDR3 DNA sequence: TGCGCCAGCAGCTCCACGGACAGTATCTCCTACGAGCAGTACTTC.

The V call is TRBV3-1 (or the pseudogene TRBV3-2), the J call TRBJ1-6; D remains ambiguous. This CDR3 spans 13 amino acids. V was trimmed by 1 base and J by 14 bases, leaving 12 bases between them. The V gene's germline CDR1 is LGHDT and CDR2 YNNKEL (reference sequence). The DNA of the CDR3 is TGTGCCAGCAGCCAAGGTGCGGTTTCCACCCTCCACTTT. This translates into CASSQGAVSTLHF.

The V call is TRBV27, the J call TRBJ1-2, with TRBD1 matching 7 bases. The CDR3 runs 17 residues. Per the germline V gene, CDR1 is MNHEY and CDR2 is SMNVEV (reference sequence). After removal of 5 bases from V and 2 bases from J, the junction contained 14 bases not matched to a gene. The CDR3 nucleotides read TGTGCCAGCAGTCAAAAGGGACAGCACATGAGGAACTATGGCTACACCTTC. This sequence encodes CASSQKGQHMRNYGYTF.

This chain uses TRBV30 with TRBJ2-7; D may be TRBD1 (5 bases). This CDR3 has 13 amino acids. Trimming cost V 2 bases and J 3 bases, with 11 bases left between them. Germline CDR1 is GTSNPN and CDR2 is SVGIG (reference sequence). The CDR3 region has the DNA TGTGCCTGGAGTCAGGGCTCGGACTACGAGCAGTACTTC. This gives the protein CAWSQGSDYEQYF.

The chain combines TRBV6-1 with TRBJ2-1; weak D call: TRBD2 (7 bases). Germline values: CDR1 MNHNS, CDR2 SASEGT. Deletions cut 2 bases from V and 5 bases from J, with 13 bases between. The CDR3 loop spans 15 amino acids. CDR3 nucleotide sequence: TGTGCCAGCAGTGAATCGGGGGGCCGACACAATGAGCAGTTCTTC. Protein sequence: CASSESGGRHNEQFF.

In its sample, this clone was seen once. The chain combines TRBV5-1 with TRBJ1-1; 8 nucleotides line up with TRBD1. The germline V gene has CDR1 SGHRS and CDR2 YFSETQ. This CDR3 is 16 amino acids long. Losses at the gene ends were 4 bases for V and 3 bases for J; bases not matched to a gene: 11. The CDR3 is CASSPGQGAFDTEAFF. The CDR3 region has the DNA TGCGCCAGCAGCCCAGGACAGGGCGCCTTCGACACTGAAGCTTTCTTT.

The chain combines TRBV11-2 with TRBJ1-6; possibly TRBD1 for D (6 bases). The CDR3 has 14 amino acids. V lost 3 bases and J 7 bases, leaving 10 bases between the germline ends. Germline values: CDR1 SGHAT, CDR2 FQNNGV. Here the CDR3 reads CASSLTGSNSPLHF. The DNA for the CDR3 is TGTGCCAGCAGCTTGACAGGCTCAAATTCACCCCTCCACTTT.

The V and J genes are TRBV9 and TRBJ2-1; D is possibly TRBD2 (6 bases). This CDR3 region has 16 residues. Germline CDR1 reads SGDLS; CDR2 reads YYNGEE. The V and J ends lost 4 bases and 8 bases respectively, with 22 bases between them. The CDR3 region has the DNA TGTGCCAGCAGCCCCCACCACGCGGGGCTTGTGGATGAGCAGTTCTTC. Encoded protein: CASSPHHAGLVDEQFF.